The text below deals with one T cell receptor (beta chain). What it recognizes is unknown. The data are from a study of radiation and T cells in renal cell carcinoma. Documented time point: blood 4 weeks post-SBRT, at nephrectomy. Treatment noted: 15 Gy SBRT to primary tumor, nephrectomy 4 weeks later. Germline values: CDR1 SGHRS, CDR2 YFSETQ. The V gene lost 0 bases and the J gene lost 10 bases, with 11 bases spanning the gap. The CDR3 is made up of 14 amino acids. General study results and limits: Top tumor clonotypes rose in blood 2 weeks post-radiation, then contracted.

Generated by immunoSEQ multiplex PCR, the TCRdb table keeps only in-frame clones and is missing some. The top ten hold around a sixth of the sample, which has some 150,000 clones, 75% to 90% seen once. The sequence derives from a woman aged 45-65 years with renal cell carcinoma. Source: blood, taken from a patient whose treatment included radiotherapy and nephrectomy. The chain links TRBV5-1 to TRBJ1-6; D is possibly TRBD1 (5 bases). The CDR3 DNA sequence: TGCGCCAGCAGCTTGGGCAGGGTAGTGTCACCCCTCCACTTT. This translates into CASSLGRVVSPLHF.